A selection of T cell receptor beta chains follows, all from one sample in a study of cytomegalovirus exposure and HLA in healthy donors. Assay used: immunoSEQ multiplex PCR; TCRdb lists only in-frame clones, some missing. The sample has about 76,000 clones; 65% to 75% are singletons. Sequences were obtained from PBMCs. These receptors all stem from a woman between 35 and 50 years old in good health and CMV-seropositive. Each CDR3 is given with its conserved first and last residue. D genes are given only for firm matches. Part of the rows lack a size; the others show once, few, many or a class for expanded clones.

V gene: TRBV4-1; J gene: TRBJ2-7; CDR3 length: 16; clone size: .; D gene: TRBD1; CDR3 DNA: TGCGCCAGCAGCGCCTCCGGGACAGGGGAGGGGTACGAGCAGTACTTC; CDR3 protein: CASSASGTGEGYEQYF
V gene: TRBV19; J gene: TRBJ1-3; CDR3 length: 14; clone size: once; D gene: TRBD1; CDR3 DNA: TGTGCCAGTAGCGGACAGGGGGCTGGAAACACCATATATTTT; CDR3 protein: CASSGQGAGNTIYF
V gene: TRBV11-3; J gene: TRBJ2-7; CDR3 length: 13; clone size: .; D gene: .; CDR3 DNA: TGTGCCAGCAGCTTAGAAGGGGGAGACGAGCAGTACTTC; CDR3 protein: CASSLEGGDEQYF
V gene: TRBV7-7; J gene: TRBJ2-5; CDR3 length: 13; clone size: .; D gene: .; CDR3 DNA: TGTGCCAGCAGCCGAATCGGCGGGGAGACCCAGTACTTC; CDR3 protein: CASSRIGGETQYF
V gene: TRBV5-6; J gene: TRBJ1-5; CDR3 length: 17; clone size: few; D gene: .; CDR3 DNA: TGTGCCAGCAGCTTGTACGGGAGAACTTATAGCAATCAGCCCCAGCATTTT; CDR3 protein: CASSLYGRTYSNQPQHF
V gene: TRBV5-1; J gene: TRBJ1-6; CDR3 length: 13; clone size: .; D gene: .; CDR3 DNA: TGCGCCAGCAGCCCAGGGGCGGATTCACCCCTCCACTTT; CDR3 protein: CASSPGADSPLHF
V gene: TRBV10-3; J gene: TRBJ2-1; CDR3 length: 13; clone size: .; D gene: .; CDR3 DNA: TGTGCCATCAGTGAACCAGGGTCCCTCGAGCAGTTCTTC; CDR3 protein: CAISEPGSLEQFF
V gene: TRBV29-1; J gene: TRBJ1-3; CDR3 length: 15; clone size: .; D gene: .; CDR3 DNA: TGCAGCGCCCAAGGGCTACGGGACTCTGGAAACACCATATATTTT; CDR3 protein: CSAQGLRDSGNTIYF
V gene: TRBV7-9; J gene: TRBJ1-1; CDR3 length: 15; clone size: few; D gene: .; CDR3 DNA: TGTGCCAGCAGCTTAGGAGAGGTCATGAACACTGAAGCTTTCTTT; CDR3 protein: CASSLGEVMNTEAFF
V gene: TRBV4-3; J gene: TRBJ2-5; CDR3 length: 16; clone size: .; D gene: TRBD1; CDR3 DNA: TGCGCCAGCAGCCAAGACGTCGGGACAGACCAAGAGACCCAGTACTTC; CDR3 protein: CASSQDVGTDQETQYF
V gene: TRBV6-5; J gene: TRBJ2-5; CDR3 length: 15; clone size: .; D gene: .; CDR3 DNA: TGTGCCAGCAGTAGCCGGGAGCCGAACTTGGAGACCCAGTACTTC; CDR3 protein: CASSSREPNLETQYF
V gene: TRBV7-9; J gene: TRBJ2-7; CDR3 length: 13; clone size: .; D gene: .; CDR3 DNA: TGTGCCAGCAGCTTAGGAGAGTCCTACGAGCAGTACTTC; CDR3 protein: CASSLGESYEQYF
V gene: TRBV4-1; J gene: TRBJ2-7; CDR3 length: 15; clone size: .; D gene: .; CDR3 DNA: TGCGCCAGCAGCCAAGATTCCTCTAGTGGCTACGAGCAGTACTTC; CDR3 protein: CASSQDSSSGYEQYF
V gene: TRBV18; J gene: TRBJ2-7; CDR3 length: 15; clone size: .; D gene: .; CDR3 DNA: TGTGCCAGCTCCGACCTTGCGGGGGCCTCCTACGAGCAGTACTTC; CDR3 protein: CASSDLAGASYEQYF
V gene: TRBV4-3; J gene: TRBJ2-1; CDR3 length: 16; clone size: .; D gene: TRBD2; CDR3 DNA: TGCGCCAGCAGCCGCGGCAGTAGCGGGAGGGATCATGAGCAGTTCTTC; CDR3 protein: CASSRGSSGRDHEQFF
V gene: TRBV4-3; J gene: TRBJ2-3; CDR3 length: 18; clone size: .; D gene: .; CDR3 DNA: TGCGCCAGCAGCCAAGGAGGAAGTCAGCCAACTAGCACAGATACGCAGTATTTT; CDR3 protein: CASSQGGSQPTSTDTQYF
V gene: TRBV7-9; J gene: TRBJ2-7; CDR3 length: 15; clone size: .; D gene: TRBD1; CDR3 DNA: TGTGCCAGCAGCCCCGGGACAGGGGGCCCCTACGAGAAGTACTTC; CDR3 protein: CASSPGTGGPYEKYF
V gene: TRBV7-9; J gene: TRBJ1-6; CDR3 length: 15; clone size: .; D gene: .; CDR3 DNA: TGTGCCAGCAGCTTAATGGGGGGGACGCATTCACCCCTCCACTTT; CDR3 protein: CASSLMGGTHSPLHF
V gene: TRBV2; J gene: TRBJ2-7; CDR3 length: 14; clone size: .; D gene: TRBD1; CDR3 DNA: TGTGCCAGCAGGGGACAGGTTAGCTCCTACGAGCAGTACTTC; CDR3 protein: CASRGQVSSYEQYF
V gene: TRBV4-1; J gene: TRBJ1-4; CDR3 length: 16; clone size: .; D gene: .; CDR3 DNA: TGCGCCAGCAGCCAAGTTTCTATCAACCTTAATGAAAAACTGTTTTTT; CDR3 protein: CASSQVSINLNEKLFF
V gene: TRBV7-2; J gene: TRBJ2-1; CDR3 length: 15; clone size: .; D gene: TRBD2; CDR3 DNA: TGTGCCAGCAGCGTCGGGACTAGCGGGAGAGATGAGCAGTTCTTC; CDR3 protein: CASSVGTSGRDEQFF
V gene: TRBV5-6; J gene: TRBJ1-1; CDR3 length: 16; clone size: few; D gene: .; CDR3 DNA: TGTGCCAGCAGCTTGTTCTGGACGGGGGGTAACACTGAAGCTTTCTTT; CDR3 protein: CASSLFWTGGNTEAFF
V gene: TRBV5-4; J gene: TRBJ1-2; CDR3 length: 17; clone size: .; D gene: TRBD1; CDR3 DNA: TGTGCCAGCAGCTTGGACATCAGACAGGGAGCAGACTATGGCTACACCTTC; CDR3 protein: CASSLDIRQGADYGYTF
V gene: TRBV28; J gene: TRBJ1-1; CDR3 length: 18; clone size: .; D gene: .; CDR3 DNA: TGTGCCAGCAGACTACTAGGTACAGGGCTGATTTTGAACACTGAAGCTTTCTTT; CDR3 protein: CASRLLGTGLILNTEAFF
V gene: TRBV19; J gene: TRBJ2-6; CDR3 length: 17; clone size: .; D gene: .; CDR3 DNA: TGTGCCAGTAGTTGGCAGGGCCGTCTACAAGGGGCCAACGTCCTGACTTTC; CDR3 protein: CASSWQGRLQGANVLTF
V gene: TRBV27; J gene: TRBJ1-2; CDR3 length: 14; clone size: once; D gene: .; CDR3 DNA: TGTGCCAGCAGTTCCACTCGGGGGATCTATGGCTACACCTTC; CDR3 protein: CASSSTRGIYGYTF
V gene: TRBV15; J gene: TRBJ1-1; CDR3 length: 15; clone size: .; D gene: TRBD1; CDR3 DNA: TGTGCCACCAGCCCCCAGGGGGCGGGATGGACTGAAGCTTTCTTT; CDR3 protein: CATSPQGAGWTEAFF
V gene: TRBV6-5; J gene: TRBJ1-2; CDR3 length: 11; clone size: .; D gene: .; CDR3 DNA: TGTGCCAGCAGTTCGGGGTATGGCTACACCTTC; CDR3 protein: CASSSGYGYTF
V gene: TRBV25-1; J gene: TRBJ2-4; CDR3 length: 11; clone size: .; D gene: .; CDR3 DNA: TGTGCCAGCAGCGAGGCGAACATTCAGTACTTC; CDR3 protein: CASSEANIQYF
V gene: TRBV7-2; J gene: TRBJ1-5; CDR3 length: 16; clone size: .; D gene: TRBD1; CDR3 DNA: TGTGCCAGCAGCTTAGGGGACAGGGGAGGTAATCAGCCCCAGCATTTT; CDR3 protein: CASSLGDRGGNQPQHF
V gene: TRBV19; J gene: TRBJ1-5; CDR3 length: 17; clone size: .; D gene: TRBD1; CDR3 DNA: TGTGCCAGTATAGGGGTCCATACAGGGGTGGGAAATCAGCCCCAGCATTTT; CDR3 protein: CASIGVHTGVGNQPQHF
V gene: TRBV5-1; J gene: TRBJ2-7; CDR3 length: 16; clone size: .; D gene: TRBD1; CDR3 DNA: TGCGCCAGCAGCTCCCGGACAGGGGGCTCCTCCTACGAGCAGTACTTC; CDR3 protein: CASSSRTGGSSYEQYF
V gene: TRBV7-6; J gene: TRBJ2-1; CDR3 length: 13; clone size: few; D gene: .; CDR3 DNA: TGTGCCAGCAGCCTAGACAGGATCAATGAGCAGTTCTTC; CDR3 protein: CASSLDRINEQFF
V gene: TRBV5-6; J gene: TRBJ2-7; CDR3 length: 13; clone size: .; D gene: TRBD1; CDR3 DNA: TGTGCCAGCAGCCGGACAGGGAGCTACGAGCAGTACTTC; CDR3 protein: CASSRTGSYEQYF
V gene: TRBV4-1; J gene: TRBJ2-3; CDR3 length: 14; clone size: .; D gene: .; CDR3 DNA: TGCGCCAGCAGCCAAGATAGAGGGTTAGATACGCAGTATTTT; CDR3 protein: CASSQDRGLDTQYF
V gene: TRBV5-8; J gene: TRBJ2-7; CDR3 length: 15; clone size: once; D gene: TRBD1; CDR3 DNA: TGTGCCAGCAGCATGCGGACAGGGGGCTTGCAAGAGCGGTACTTC; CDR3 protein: CASSMRTGGLQERYF
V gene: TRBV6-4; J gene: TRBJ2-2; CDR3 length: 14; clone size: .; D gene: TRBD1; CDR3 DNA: TGTGCCAGCAGGACAGGGGCGAACACCGGGGAGCTGTTTTTT; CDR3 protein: CASRTGANTGELFF
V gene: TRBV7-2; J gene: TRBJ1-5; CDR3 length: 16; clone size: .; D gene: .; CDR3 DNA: TGTGCCAGCAGCTTAATGGGAGGGTTTTCAAATCAGCCCCAGCATTTT; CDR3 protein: CASSLMGGFSNQPQHF
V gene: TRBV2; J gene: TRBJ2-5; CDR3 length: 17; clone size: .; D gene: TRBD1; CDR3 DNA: TGTGCCAGCAGAAGACAGGGGATAGGGTTAGTCCAAGAGACCCAGTACTTC; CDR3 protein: CASRRQGIGLVQETQYF
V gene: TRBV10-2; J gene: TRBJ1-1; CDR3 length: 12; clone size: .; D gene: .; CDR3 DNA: TGCGCCAGCAGTGAGATTCTTGCTGAAGCTTTCTTT; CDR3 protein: CASSEILAEAFF
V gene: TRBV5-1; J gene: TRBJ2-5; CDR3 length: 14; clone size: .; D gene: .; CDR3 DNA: TGCGCCAGCAGCTCAGGGTTTGGGCAAGAGACCCAGTACTTC; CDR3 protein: CASSSGFGQETQYF
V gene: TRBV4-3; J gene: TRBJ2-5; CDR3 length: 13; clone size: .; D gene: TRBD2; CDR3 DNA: TGCGCCAGCAGTCCAGGACTAGCGTTCCCCCAGTACTTC; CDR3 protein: CASSPGLAFPQYF
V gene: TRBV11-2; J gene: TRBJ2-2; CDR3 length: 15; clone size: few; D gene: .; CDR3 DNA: TGTGCCAGCAGCCCCATTACGAAGAGTACCGGGGAGCTGTTTTTT; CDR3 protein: CASSPITKSTGELFF
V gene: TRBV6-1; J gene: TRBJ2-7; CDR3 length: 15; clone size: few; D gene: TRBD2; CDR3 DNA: TGTGCCAGCAGTGATATCCGGGGGGTACCCTACGAGCAGTACTTC; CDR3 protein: CASSDIRGVPYEQYF
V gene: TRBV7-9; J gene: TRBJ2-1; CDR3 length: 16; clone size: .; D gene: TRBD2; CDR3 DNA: TGTGCCAGCAGCTCCCCAACTAGCGGGATTTACAATGAGCAGTTCTTC; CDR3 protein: CASSSPTSGIYNEQFF
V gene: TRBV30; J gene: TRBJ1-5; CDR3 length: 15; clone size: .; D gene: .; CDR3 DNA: TGTGCCTGGAGTGTGGAAGGGGGTAGCAATCAGCCCCAGCATTTT; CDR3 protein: CAWSVEGGSNQPQHF
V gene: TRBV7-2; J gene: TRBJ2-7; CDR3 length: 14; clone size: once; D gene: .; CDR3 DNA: TGTGCCAGCAGCTTGGGCCTCTACTCCTACGAGCAGTACTTC; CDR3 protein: CASSLGLYSYEQYF
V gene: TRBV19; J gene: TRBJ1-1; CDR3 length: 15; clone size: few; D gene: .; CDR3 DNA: TGTGCCAGTAGTCCCCCACTCTGGGGGGGCTCTGAAGCTTTCTTT; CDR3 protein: CASSPPLWGGSEAFF
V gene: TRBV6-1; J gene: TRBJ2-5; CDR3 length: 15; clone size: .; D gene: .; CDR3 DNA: TGTGCCAGCCTAAGGCAGGGCGCGAGTGGAGAGACCCAGTACTTC; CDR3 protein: CASLRQGASGETQYF
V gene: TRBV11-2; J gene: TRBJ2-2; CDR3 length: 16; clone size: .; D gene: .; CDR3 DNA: TGTGCCAGCAGCCAAGCACAGGACCCGAACACCGGGGAGCTGTTTTTT; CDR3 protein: CASSQAQDPNTGELFF